This entry concerns a single TCR beta chain. Antigen: not known. These data come from a study of shared clonotypes between healthy human individuals. Overall study results and limits: Investigators expected sequencing depth to affect clonotype sharing among donors. Generation of non-shared clonotypes was less probable than generation of clonotypes shared by all four donors.

The ends were cut back, 5 bases at V and 1 base at J, with 15 bases in the middle. The CDR3 runs 16 residues. Germline V lookup: CDR1 SGHAT, CDR2 FQNNGV. Naive CD8 isolation took CD45RO-negative cells positively selected for CCR7 and excluded terminally differentiated effector memory CD45RA+ cells. The assay used deep level. Profiling relied on immunoSEQ multiplex PCR, and the TCRdb table lists in-frame clones only, not all of them. This sample has over 2 million clones, with just under 95% found just once. Material for sequencing was naive CD8+ T cells sorted from blood. The chain combines TRBV11-2 with TRBJ1-5, with a weak D call TRBD1 (5 bases). This receptor was obtained from a man younger than 35 in good health. The CDR3 nucleotides read TGTGCCAGCAGCCCCTACGGGGGAGGAAGCAATCAGCCCCAGCATTTT. It is translated as CASSPYGGGSNQPQHF.